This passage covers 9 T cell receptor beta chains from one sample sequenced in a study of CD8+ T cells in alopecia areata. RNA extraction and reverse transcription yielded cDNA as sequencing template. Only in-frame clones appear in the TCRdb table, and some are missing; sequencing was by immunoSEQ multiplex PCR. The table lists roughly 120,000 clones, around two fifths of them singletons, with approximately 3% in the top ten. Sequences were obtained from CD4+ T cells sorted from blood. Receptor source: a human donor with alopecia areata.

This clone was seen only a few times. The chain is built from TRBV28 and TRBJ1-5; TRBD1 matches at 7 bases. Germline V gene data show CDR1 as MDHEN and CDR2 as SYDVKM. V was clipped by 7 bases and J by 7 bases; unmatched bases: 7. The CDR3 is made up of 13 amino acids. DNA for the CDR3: TGTGCCAGCATCTTACAGGGGTCACAGCCCCAGCATTTT. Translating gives CASILQGSQPQHF. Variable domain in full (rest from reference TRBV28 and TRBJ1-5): DVKVTQSSRYLVKRTGEKVFLECVQDMDHENMFWYRQDPGLGLRLIYFSYDVKMKEKGDIPEGYSVSREKKERFSLILESASTNQTSMYLCASILQGSQPQHFGDGTRLSIL.

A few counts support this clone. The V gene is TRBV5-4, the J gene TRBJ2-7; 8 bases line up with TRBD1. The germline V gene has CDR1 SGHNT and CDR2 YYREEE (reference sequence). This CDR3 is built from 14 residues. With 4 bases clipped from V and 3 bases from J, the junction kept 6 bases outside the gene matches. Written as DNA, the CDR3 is TGTGCCAGCAGCCGTGACAGGGGCGTCTACGAGCAGTACTTC. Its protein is CASSRDRGVYEQYF. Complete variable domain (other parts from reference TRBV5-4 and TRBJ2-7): ETGVTQSPTHLIKTRGQQVTLRCSSQSGHNTVSWYQQALGQGPQFIFQYYREEENGRGNFPPRFSGLQFPNYSSELNVNALELDDSALYLCASSRDRGVYEQYFGPGTRLTVT.

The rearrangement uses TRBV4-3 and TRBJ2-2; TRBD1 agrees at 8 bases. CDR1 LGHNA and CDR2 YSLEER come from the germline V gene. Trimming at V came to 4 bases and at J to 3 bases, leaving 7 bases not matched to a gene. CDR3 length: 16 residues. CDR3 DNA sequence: TGCGCCAGCAGCCGAAACAGGGGGGTAGACACCGGGGAGCTGTTTTTT. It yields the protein CASSRNRGVDTGELFF.

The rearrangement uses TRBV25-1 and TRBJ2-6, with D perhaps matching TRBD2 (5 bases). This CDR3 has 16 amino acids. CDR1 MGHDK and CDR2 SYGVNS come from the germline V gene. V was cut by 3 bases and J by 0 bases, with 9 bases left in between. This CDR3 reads CASSDPGLSGANVLTF. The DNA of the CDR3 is TGTGCCAGCAGTGACCCAGGACTCTCTGGGGCCAACGTCCTGACTTTC. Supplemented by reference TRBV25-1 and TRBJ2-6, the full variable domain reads EADIYQTPRYLVIGTGKKITLECSQTMGHDKMYWYQQDPGMELHLIHYSYGVNSTEKGDLSSESTVSRIRTEHFPLTLESARPSHTSQYLCASSDPGLSGANVLTFGAGSRLTVL.

For the CDR3, the DNA is TGCAGCGTTGCAGGCCAGACCAACACTGAAGCTTTCTTT. It codes for CSVAGQTNTEAFF. V usage is TRBV29-1 and J usage is TRBJ1-1; D call uncertain. Germline CDR1 reads SQVTM; CDR2 reads ANQGSEA. This CDR3 contains 13 residues. Deletions cut 4 bases from V and 2 bases from J, with 11 bases between.

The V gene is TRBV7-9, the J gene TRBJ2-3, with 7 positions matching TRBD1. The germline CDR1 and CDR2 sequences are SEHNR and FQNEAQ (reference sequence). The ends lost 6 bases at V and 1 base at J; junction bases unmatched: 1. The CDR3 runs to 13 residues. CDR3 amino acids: CASRGTGTDTQYF. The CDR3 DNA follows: TGTGCCAGCAGAGGGACAGGCACAGATACGCAGTATTTT.

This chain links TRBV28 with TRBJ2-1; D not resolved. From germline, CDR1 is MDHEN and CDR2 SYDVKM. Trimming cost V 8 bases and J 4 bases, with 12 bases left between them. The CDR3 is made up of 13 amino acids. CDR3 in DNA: TGTGCCAGCCGCTTTACAGTTTACAATGAGCAGTTCTTC. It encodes CASRFTVYNEQFF.

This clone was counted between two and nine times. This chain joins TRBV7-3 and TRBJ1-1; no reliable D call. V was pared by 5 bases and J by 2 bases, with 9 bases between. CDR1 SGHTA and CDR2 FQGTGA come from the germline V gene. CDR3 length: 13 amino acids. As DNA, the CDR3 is TGTGCCAGCAGCATCCAAGGAAACACTGAAGCTTTCTTT. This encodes CASSIQGNTEAFF.

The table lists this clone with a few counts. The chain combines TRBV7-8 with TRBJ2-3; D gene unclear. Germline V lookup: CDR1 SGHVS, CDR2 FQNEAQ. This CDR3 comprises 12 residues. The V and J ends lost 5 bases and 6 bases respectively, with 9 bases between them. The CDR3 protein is CASSRGSDTQYF. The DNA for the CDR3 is TGTGCCAGCAGCCGAGGATCTGATACGCAGTATTTT.